A single sample is the source of the 25 T cell receptor beta chains below, sequenced in a study of tumor and adjacent non-tumor tissue in lung cancer. TCRbeta libraries were built with three rounds of nested PCR, modified from ARM-PCR. Each CDR3 protein is one row after TCRdb ran MiXCR on the multiplex PCR reads. Of roughly 120,000 distinct CDR3 sequences detected, 84% appear once; the ten largest clones hold approximately 22%. RNA was extracted from bulk tissue without any cell sorting. Sequencing was carried out using lung tumor tissue. The receptor set was obtained from a man between 65 and 85 years old with non-small cell lung cancer.

Comments on this clonotype: Given the absence of the conserved phenylalanine or tryptophan at the CDR3 end, a read error is likely. The chain is built from TRBV7-9 and TRBJ2-2; D gene unclear. The V gene's germline CDR1 is SEHNR and CDR2 FQNEAQ (reference sequence). The CDR3 extends over 17 amino acids. V shed 10 bases and J shed 5 bases, with 26 bases lying between them. CDR3 protein: CAIPPNRRKISTGELFY. The CDR3 DNA is TGTGCCATCCCGCCGAACAGACGGAAAATCAGTACCGGGGAGCTGTTTTAT.

With regard to this clonotype: One junction end does not reproduce the germline sequence, and a read error may be involved. The rearrangement joins TRBV12-3 or TRBV12-4 to TRBJ2-4; D possibly corresponds to TRBD2 (6 bases). CDR3 length equals 13 residues. DNA of the CDR3: TGTGCCAGCAGGGGGGGAGTCAAAAACACTCAGTACTTC. Amino acid sequence: CASRGGVKNTQYF.

For this clonotype: Sequence at one end of the junction differs from germline and may be a read error. This chain connects TRBV20-1 to TRBJ1-2; no clear D gene. CDR1 is DFQATT, CDR2 SNEGSKA, per germline (reference sequence). The CDR3 sequence is 13 residues long. CDR3 amino acids: CSTRDPETYGYTF. CDR3 DNA sequence: TGCAGTACTAGAGATCCCGAGACCTATGGCTACACCTTC.

The CDR3 spells CASSALEWRGTQYF. The CDR3 DNA reads as TGCGCCAGCAGCGCTTTGGAGTGGCGAGGTACGCAGTATTTT. V usage is TRBV5-1 and J usage is TRBJ2-3; D gene ambiguous. This CDR3 is 14 amino acids long. V lost 4 bases to trimming and J lost 8 bases, with 17 bases between them. Germline CDR1 SGHRS, CDR2 YFSETQ.

As regards this clonotype: Compared with germline, one end of the junction differs, possibly owing to a read error. The V and J genes are TRBV4-3 and TRBJ1-1; D might be TRBD1 (5 bases). CDR1 and CDR2 from the germline V gene are LGHNA and YSLEER. The CDR3 length is 16 residues. The CDR3 region is CASSRTSAGRGTEAFF. As DNA, the CDR3 is TGCGCCAGTAGCCGAACATCTGCAGGTAGGGGCACTGAAGCTTTCTTT.

Comment on this clonotype: An end of the junction differs from the germline gene, which may be a read error. The DNA of the CDR3 is TGCAGTGATAGTACAGTCTCCGAGGAGTACTTC. Translating it yields CSDSTVSEEYF. The chain joins TRBV20-1 to TRBJ2-7; D call uncertain. This CDR3 contains 11 residues. Germline CDR1 reads DFQATT; CDR2 reads SNEGSKA (reference sequence).

Notes on this clonotype: A junction boundary mismatches the germline segment, possibly from a read error. The CDR3 DNA follows: TGTGCCATCGGACAGACAGATACACAGTATTTT. This sequence encodes CAIGQTDTQYF. The rearrangement links TRBV10-3 to TRBJ2-3, with D maybe TRBD1 (6 bases). Germline assignment: CDR1 ENHRY and CDR2 SYGVKD. The CDR3 covers 11 residues.

With respect to this clonotype: Relative to the germline gene, one junction end is altered; a read error may explain this. The CDR3 loop is CGIGQRDRGLETQYF. As DNA, the CDR3 is TGTGGCATCGGTCAAAGGGACAGGGGGCTGGAGACCCAGTACTTC. The chain is built from TRBV10-3 and TRBJ2-5, with 12 bases fitting TRBD1. CDR1 is ENHRY, CDR2 SYGVKD, per germline. The CDR3 consists of 15 residues.

At least ten counts were recorded for this clonotype. This chain uses TRBV28 with TRBJ1-4, with 8 bases that match TRBD1. Trimming at V came to 6 bases and at J to 3 bases, leaving 9 bases not matched to a gene. The germline gives CDR1 MDHEN, CDR2 SYDVKM. The CDR3 is made up of 16 amino acids. In nucleotides, the CDR3 is TGTGCCAGCAGCCGATCAGGGGGCCAGGCTAATGAAAAACTGTTTTTT. It translates to CASSRSGGQANEKLFF.

On this clonotype: Relative to the germline gene, one junction end is altered; a read error may explain this. The chain joins TRBV4-1 to TRBJ2-5, with a weak D call TRBD2 (6 bases). Germline CDR1 is MGHRA and CDR2 is YSYEKL. CDR3 length: 17 residues. The CDR3 region is CTSSQEDSGGAWETQYF. CDR3 bases: TGTACCAGCAGCCAAGAGGATAGCGGAGGGGCCTGGGAGACCCAGTACTTC.

As for this clonotype: Mismatch with germline at one junction end may stem from a read error. The chain employs TRBV19 and TRBJ1-2; D gene uncertain. Per the germline V gene, CDR1 is LNHDA and CDR2 is SQIVND (reference sequence). The CDR3 is 13 residues long. CDR3 loop: CANSIGGSRGYTF. CDR3 sequence (DNA): TGTGCCAATAGTATAGGAGGCAGCCGTGGCTACACCTTC.

With respect to this clonotype: One junction end disagrees with the germline gene, perhaps due to a read error. This rearrangement joins TRBV6-2 or TRBV6-3 to TRBJ2-3; D gene uncertain. This CDR3 has 10 amino acids. Germline values: CDR1 MNHEY, CDR2 SVGEGT. In DNA, the CDR3 is TGTGCCATCGGCGCTGATACACAGTATTTT. Translation: CAIGADTQYF.

This clonotype has a handful of counts. A read error may account for a junction end that differs from germline. CDR3 sequence reads: CACTKNLGHYGQYF. As DNA, the CDR3 is TGTGCCTGCACTAAAAATTTGGGGCATTACGGGCAGTACTTC. The V and J genes are TRBV6-6 and TRBJ2-7; the D gene is possibly TRBD1 (5 bases). The CDR3 contains 14 residues. Germline CDR1 MNHNY, CDR2 SVGAGI (reference sequence).

Of note for this clonotype: Since the CDR3 does not end with the conserved phenylalanine or tryptophan, this likely comes from a read error. The chain has TRBV6-5 and TRBJ2-1; 8 nucleotides line up with TRBD1. CDR3 length: 15 residues. Germline CDR1 is MNHEY and CDR2 is SVGAGI. CDR3 loop: CASSYLQGVRNGQFL. CDR3 in DNA: TGTGCCAGCAGTTACCTACAGGGGGTAAGGAATGGGCAGTTCTTA.

The CDR3 DNA reads TGTGCCACCCGCCCGACAGTGCAGAACACTGAAGCTTTCTTT. Translation gives CATRPTVQNTEAFF. The chain joins TRBV18 to TRBJ1-1, with D maybe TRBD1 (5 bases). V dropped 10 bases and J dropped 1 base, with 16 bases sitting between them. The CDR3 runs 14 residues. Per the germline V gene, CDR1 is KGHSH and CDR2 is LQKENI. The full variable domain, completed using reference TRBV18 and TRBJ1-1, is NAGVMQNPRHLVRRRGQEARLRCSPMKGHSHVYWYRQLPEEGLKFMVYLQKENIIDESGMPKERFSAEFPKEGPSILRIQQVVRGDSAAYFCATRPTVQNTEAFFGQGTRLTVV.

With regard to this clonotype: An end of the junction does not agree with germline; a read error may underlie this. The J gene is TRBJ1-2, the V gene TRBV4-3; D is undetermined. Germline V gene sequence: CDR1 LGHNA, CDR2 YSLEER. The CDR3 has 13 residues. The CDR3 protein is CASSQGAVYDYTF. The CDR3 DNA reads TGCGCCAGCAGCCAAGGGGCGGTATATGACTACACCTTC.

A word on this clonotype: At one end the junction does not follow the germline gene, possibly because of a read error. The V gene is TRBV11-2, the J gene TRBJ2-7, with D unclear. Germline CDR1 and CDR2: SGHAT and FQNNGV. The CDR3 spans 13 residues. The CDR3 region is CASSLAVALEKCF. The CDR3 DNA reads as TGTGCCAGCAGCTTAGCAGTAGCTCTTGAGAAGTGCTTC.

This clonotype has only one observation. The final CDR3 position lacks the conserved phenylalanine or tryptophan, pointing to a likely read error. V usage is TRBV11-2 and J usage is TRBJ1-2; 9 positions match TRBD1. This CDR3 is 14 amino acids long. Germline CDR1 and CDR2: SGHAT and FQNNGV. CDR3 in DNA: TGTGCCATCAGCACGACAGGGGGTACCTATGGCTACACCTTA. Protein product: CAISTTGGTYGYTL.

To note about this clonotype: Relative to the germline gene, one junction end is altered; a read error may explain this. The chain links TRBV12-5 to TRBJ2-2; TRBD2 is a possible D gene (6 bases). The CDR3 has 12 residues. The germline V gene has CDR1 LGHNT and CDR2 FRNRAP. The chain's CDR3 is CASGLVGGELFF. CDR3 in DNA: TGTGCTAGTGGTTTGGTTGGCGGGGAGCTATTTTTT.

A note on this clonotype: Compared with germline, one end of the junction differs, possibly owing to a read error. The rearrangement links TRBV4-1 to TRBJ2-2, with D perhaps matching TRBD1 (6 bases). Germline V lookup: CDR1 MGHRA, CDR2 YSYEKL. The CDR3 contains 19 residues. The CDR3 loop is CASRPSGIRGYSNTGELFF. The DNA for the CDR3 is TGCGCCAGCAGGCCAAGCGGAATAAGGGGGTATTCGAATACCGGGGAGCTGTTTTTT.

For this clonotype: In this CDR3 the conserved last residue, phenylalanine or tryptophan, is missing, so a read error is likely. The chain employs TRBV11-2 and TRBJ1-1, with 8 bases lining up with TRBD1. The germline CDR1 and CDR2 sequences are SGHAT and FQNNGV. The CDR3 loop spans 14 amino acids. Here the CDR3 DNA reads TGTATCAGCAGGACCCTAGGACAGGGCCGTGAAGCTTTCTTA. Its translation: CISRTLGQGREAFL.

About this clonotype: The junction does not match germline at one end; this may be a read error. The chain uses TRBV6-1 and TRBJ1-5; 8 nucleotides align to TRBD1. The CDR3 has 12 residues. CDR1 is MNHNS and CDR2 is SASEGT in the germline V gene. CDR3 nucleotides: TGTGCCACTTGGACAGGGAATCAGCCCCAGCAGTTT. Its protein product is CATWTGNQPQQF.

As concerns this clonotype: A read error may be the cause here, since a much bigger clone is one base away. This chain uses TRBV4-1 with TRBJ2-4; TRBD1 aligns across 10 bases. Germline CDR1 and CDR2: MGHRA and YSYEKL. This CDR3 comprises 15 residues. In DNA form, the CDR3 reads TGCGCCGGCAGCGGGACAGGGGTTTTGAGTAACATTCAGTACTTC. Protein sequence: CAGSGTGVLSNIQYF.

Points on this clonotype: Germline and junction disagree at one end, which may indicate a read error. J is TRBJ2-5 and V is TRBV12-3 or TRBV12-4, with TRBD2 identical over 7 bases. The length of the CDR3 is 20 residues. CDR3 amino acids: CASRKSDHPTSRLPQEIQYF. CDR3 bases: TGTGCTAGCAGAAAAAGCGACCACCCGACTAGCAGGCTTCCCCAGGAGATCCAGTACTTC.

As concerns this clonotype: One end of the junction fails to match germline, which may point to a read error. This sequence joins TRBV12-3 or TRBV12-4 and TRBJ1-2; D not certain. The CDR3 is made up of 15 amino acids. CDR3 sequence (DNA): TGTCCCAGCAGTTTTAATTTTCCGGGCCACTATGGCTACACCTTC. Protein product: CPSSFNFPGHYGYTF.